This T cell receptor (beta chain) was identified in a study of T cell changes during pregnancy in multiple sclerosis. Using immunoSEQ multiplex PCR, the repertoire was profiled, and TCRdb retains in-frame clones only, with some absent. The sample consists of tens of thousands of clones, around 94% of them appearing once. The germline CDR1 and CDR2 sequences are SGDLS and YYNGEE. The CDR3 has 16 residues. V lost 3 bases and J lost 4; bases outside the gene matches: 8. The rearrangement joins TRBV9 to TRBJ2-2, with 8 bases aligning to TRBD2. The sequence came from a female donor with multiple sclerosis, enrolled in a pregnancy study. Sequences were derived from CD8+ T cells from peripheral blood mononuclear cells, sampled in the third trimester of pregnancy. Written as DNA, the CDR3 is TGTGCCAGCAGCGCCCCTCCAGCGGGGGCCACCGGGGAGCTGTTTTTT. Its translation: CASSAPPAGATGELFF.